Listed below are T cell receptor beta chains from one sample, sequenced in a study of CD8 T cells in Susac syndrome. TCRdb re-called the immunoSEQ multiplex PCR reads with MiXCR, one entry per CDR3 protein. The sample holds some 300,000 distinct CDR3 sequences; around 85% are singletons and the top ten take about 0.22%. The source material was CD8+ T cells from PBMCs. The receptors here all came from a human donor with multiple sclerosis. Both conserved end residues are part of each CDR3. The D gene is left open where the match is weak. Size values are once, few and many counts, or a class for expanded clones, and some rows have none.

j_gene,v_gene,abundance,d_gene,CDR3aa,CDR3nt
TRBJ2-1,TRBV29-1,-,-,CSVVFSSYNEQFF,TGCAGCGTTGTCTTCAGCTCCTACAATGAGCAGTTCTTC
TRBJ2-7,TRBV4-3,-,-,CASSQVIGRNNEQYF,TGCGCCAGCAGCCAAGTGATCGGGAGAAACAACGAGCAGTACTTC
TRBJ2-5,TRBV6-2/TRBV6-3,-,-,CASRGVMETQYF,TGTGCCAGCCGAGGGGTCATGGAGACCCAGTACTTC
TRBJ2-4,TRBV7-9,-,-,CASSDLAVRAKNIQYF,TGTGCCAGCAGCGATTTAGCCGTCCGCGCCAAAAACATTCAGTACTTC
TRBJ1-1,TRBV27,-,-,CASSLSQGVAEAFF,TGTGCCAGCAGTTTATCGCAGGGAGTCGCTGAAGCTTTCTTT
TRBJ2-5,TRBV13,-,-,CASSPWRDLQETQYF,TGTGCCAGCAGCCCCTGGCGGGATCTTCAAGAGACCCAGTACTTC
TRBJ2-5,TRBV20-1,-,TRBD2,CSAPGRREGRTTETQYF,TGCAGTGCCCCCGGGCGGCGGGAGGGCCGGACAACAGAGACCCAGTACTTC
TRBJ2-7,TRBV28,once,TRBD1,CASRLDREQDEQYF,TGTGCCAGCAGGTTGGACAGGGAGCAAGACGAGCAGTACTTC
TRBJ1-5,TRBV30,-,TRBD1,CAWSWDRAGNQPQHF,TGTGCCTGGAGTTGGGACAGGGCCGGCAATCAGCCCCAGCATTTT
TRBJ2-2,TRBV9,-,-,CASSVAGPGELFF,TGTGCCAGCAGCGTAGCTGGGCCCGGGGAGCTGTTTTTT
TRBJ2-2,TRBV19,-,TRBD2,CASEASGSSGTGELFF,TGTGCCAGTGAGGCTAGCGGGAGTTCGGGCACCGGGGAGCTGTTTTTT
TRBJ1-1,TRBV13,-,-,CASSYGTYTEAFF,TGTGCCAGCAGCTACGGGACGTACACTGAAGCTTTCTTT
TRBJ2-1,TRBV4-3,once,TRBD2,CASSRISGRASYNEQFF,TGCGCCAGCAGCCGCATTAGCGGGAGGGCCTCCTACAATGAGCAGTTCTTC
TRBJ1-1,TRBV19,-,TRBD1,CASSIGTGLTEAFF,TGTGCCAGTAGTATAGGGACAGGGCTCACTGAAGCTTTCTTT
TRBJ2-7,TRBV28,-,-,CASSFGETWAYEQYF,TGTGCCAGCAGTTTCGGAGAGACTTGGGCCTACGAGCAGTACTTC
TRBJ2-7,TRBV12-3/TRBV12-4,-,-,CASGGQQYEQYF,TGTGCCAGCGGTGGACAGCAATACGAGCAGTACTTC
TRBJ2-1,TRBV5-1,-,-,CASSHPLESYNEQFF,TGCGCCAGCAGCCACCCGTTGGAGTCCTACAATGAGCAGTTCTTC
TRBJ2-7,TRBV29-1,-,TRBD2,CSVEEWREGLYEQYF,TGCAGCGTTGAAGAATGGCGGGAGGGCCTCTACGAGCAGTACTTC
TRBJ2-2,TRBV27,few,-,CASSPTGPGELFF,TGTGCCAGCAGTCCAACAGGGCCCGGGGAGCTGTTTTTT
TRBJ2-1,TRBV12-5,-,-,CASGSGGAYNEQFF,TGTGCTAGTGGTTCGGGCGGTGCCTACAATGAGCAGTTCTTC
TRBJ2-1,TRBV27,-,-,CASSSTTDGNEQFF,TGTGCCAGCAGTTCAACGACAGACGGCAATGAGCAGTTCTTC
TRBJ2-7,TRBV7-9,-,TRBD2,CASSREGSRDEQYF,TGTGCCAGCAGCCGGGAGGGAAGCAGGGACGAGCAGTACTTC
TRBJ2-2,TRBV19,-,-,CASSMLQGNTGELFF,TGTGCCAGTAGTATGTTGCAGGGGAACACCGGGGAGCTGTTTTTT
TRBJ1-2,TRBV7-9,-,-,CASSHDYYGYTF,TGTGCCAGCAGCCACGACTACTATGGCTACACCTTC
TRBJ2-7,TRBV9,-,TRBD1,CASSLEGDRIYEQYF,TGTGCCAGCAGCTTGGAGGGGGACAGGATATACGAGCAGTACTTC
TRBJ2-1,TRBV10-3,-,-,CAISEIHEQFF,TGTGCCATCAGCGAGATACATGAGCAGTTCTTC
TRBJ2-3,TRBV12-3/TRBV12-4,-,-,CASSFRQASGTDTQYF,TGTGCCAGCAGTTTTCGACAGGCTAGTGGCACAGATACGCAGTATTTT
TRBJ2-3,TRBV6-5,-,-,CASSYSTLSGDTQFF,TGTGCCAGCAGTTACTCGACCCTTAGCGGAGATACGCAGTTTTTT
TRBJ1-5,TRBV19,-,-,CASSIGLSNQPQHF,TGTGCCAGTAGTATCGGCCTGAGCAATCAGCCCCAGCATTTT
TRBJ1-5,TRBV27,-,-,CASSPQGSNQPQHF,TGTGCCAGCAGCCCTCAGGGTAGCAATCAGCCCCAGCATTTT
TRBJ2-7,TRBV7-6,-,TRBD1,CASSLAGTGGNEQYF,TGTGCCAGCAGCTTAGCAGGGACAGGGGGAAACGAGCAGTACTTC
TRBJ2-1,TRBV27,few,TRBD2,CASSPGTSGRDEQFF,TGTGCCAGCAGTCCCGGGACTAGCGGGAGGGATGAGCAGTTCTTC
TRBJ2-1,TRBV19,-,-,CASSGWVWSTNNEQFF,TGTGCCAGTAGTGGCTGGGTGTGGAGTACGAACAATGAGCAGTTCTTC
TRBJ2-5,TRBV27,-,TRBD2,CASSPIGGTRNQYF,TGTGCCAGCAGTCCCATCGGGGGGACGCGGAACCAGTACTTC
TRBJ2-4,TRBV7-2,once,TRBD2,CASSQFVTGTSGRGDIQYF,TGTGCCAGCAGCCAATTTGTCACGGGGACTAGCGGGAGGGGGGACATTCAGTACTTC
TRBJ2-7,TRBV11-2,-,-,CASSFHLPGPYEQYF,TGTGCCAGCAGCTTTCATTTACCAGGTCCCTACGAGCAGTACTTC
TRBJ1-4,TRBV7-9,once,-,CASSLSLHDPRGNEKLFF,TGTGCCAGCAGCTTATCACTCCACGACCCCCGAGGGAATGAAAAACTGTTTTTT
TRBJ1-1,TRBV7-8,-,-,CASSTGGNTEAFF,TGTGCCAGCAGCACGGGCGGGAACACTGAAGCTTTCTTT
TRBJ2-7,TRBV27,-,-,CASRDPGGAYEQYF,TGTGCCAGCAGAGACCCTGGAGGGGCCTACGAGCAGTACTTC
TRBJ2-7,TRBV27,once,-,CASHRGNEQYF,TGTGCCAGCCATCGCGGGAACGAGCAGTACTTC
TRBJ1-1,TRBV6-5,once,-,CASSYSLTGRLNTEAFF,TGTGCCAGCAGTTACTCGCTAACAGGGCGGCTAAACACTGAAGCTTTCTTT
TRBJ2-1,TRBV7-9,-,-,CASSLDISNGNEQFF,TGTGCCAGCAGCTTAGACATTTCGAACGGCAATGAGCAGTTCTTC